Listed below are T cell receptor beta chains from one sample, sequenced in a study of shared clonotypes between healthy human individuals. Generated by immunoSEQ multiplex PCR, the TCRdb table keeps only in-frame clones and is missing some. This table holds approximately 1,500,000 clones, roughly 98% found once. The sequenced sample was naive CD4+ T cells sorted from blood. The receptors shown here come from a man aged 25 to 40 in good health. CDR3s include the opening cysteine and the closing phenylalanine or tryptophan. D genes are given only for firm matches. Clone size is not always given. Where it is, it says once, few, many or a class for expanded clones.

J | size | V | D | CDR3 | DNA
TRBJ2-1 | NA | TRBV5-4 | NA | CASSLAKNNEQFF | TGTGCCAGCAGCTTGGCCAAAAACAATGAGCAGTTCTTC
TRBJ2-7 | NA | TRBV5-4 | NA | CASSLLGDIGDEQYF | TGTGCCAGCAGCTTGCTTGGGGATATTGGAGACGAGCAGTACTTC
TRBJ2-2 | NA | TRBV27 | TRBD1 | CASSYNKGQGITGELFF | TGTGCCAGCAGTTACAACAAAGGACAGGGGATAACCGGGGAGCTGTTTTTT
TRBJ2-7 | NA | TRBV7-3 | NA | CASSPGGRRFHEQYF | TGTGCCAGCAGCCCCGGGGGAAGGAGGTTCCACGAGCAGTACTTC
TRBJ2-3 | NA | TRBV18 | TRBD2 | CASSQAGGPDTQYF | TGTGCCAGCTCACAAGCGGGAGGGCCAGATACGCAGTATTTT
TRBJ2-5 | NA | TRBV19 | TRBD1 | CWGRGKETQYF | TGTTGGGGCAGGGGGAAAGAGACCCAGTACTTC
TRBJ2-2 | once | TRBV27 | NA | CASRPPIPAGELFF | TGTGCCAGCAGACCACCCATCCCGGCCGGGGAGCTGTTTTTT
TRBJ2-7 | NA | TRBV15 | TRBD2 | CATSGSRTRGKDEQYF | TGTGCCACCAGCGGAAGCCGGACTAGGGGAAAGGACGAGCAGTACTTC
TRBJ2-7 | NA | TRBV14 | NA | CASSQLVSYEQYF | TGTGCCAGCAGCCAACTGGTCTCCTACGAGCAGTACTTC
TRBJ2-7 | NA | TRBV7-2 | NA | CASSSRTSYEQYF | TGTGCCAGCAGCTCTCGGACAAGCTACGAGCAGTACTTC
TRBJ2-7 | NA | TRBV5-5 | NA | CASSLLVGGYEQYF | TGTGCCAGCAGCTTGTTAGTTGGAGGCTACGAGCAGTACTTC
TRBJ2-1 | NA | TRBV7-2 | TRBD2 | CASSLVGGRTNNEQFF | TGTGCCAGCAGCTTAGTAGGCGGGAGGACCAACAATGAGCAGTTCTTC
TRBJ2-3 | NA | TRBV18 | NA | CASSRMTTPGNTDTQYF | TGTGCCAGCTCACGCATGACCACTCCGGGGAACACAGATACGCAGTATTTT
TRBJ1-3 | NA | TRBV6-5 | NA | CASSYSASSGNTIYF | TGTGCCAGCAGTTACTCAGCGAGCTCTGGAAACACCATATATTTT
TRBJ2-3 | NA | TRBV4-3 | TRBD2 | CASSQDRPGLAADTQYF | TGCGCCAGCAGCCAAGATAGGCCGGGACTAGCCGCAGATACGCAGTATTTT
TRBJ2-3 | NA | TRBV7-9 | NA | CASSLKVGGSTDTQYF | TGTGCCAGCAGCTTAAAGGTCGGAGGGAGCACAGATACGCAGTATTTT
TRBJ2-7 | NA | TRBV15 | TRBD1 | CATSRGRQGPAYEQYF | TGTGCCACCAGCAGAGGACGACAGGGTCCGGCCTACGAGCAGTACTTC
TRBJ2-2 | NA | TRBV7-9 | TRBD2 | CASSLQAGSTGELFF | TGTGCCAGCAGCCTACAAGCGGGATCCACCGGGGAGCTGTTTTTT
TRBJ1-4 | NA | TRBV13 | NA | CASPKRRDKDEKLFF | TGTGCCAGCCCTAAGCGCCGGGACAAAGATGAAAAACTGTTTTTT
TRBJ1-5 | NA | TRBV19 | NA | CASRPLLGNQPQHF | TGTGCCAGTAGACCCCTTTTGGGCAATCAGCCCCAGCATTTT
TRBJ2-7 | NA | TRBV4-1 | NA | CASSLVGSSYEQYF | TGCGCCAGCAGCCTGGTGGGGAGCTCCTACGAGCAGTACTTC
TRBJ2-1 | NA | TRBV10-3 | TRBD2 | CAIRRTSGSRSYNEQFF | TGTGCCATCAGGCGGACTAGCGGGAGTAGATCCTACAATGAGCAGTTCTTC
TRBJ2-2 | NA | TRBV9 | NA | CASSVGDVAPGELFF | TGTGCCAGCAGCGTAGGTGACGTCGCCCCCGGGGAGCTGTTTTTT
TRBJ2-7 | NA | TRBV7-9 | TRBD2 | CASSLLAGGPGEQYF | TGTGCCAGCAGCCTACTAGCGGGAGGGCCGGGCGAGCAGTACTTC
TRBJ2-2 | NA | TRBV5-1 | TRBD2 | CASSPGASGRPNTGELFF | TGCGCCAGCAGCCCTGGCGCTAGCGGGAGGCCCAACACCGGGGAGCTGTTTTTT
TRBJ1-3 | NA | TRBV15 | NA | CATSGQGQRVAGNTIYF | TGTGCCACCAGCGGGCAGGGGCAGCGGGTAGCTGGAAACACCATATATTTT
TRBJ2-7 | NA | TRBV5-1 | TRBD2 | CASSSFSGRASYEQYF | TGCGCCAGCAGCTCCTTTAGCGGGAGAGCCTCCTACGAGCAGTACTTC
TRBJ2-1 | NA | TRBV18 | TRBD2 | CASSPPAGVRQFF | TGTGCCAGCTCACCACCCGCGGGAGTAAGACAGTTCTTC
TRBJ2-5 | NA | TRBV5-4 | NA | CASSLSGETQYF | TGTGCCAGCAGCTTGAGTGGTGAGACCCAGTACTTC
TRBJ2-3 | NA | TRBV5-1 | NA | CASSFGLPLQDTQYF | TGCGCCAGCAGCTTTGGACTACCGCTACAAGATACGCAGTATTTT
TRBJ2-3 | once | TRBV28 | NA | CASSSPSDGTYSTDTQYF | TGTGCCAGCAGTTCTCCTAGTGATGGAACCTATAGCACAGATACGCAGTATTTT
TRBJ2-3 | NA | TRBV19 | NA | CASSTTQGSTQYF | TGTGCCAGTAGTACTACACAGGGTAGTACGCAGTATTTT
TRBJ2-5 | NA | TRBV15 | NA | CATSRDGSETQYF | TGTGCCACCAGCAGAGATGGTTCGGAGACCCAGTACTTC
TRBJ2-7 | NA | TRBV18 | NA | CASSPPGIYEQYF | TGTGCCAGCTCACCTCCGGGAATCTACGAGCAGTACTTC
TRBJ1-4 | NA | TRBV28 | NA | CASSRGVLFF | TGTGCCAGCAGTCGAGGGGTACTGTTTTTT
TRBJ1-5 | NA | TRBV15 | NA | CATSREAGNQPQHF | TGTGCCACCAGCAGAGAAGCGGGGAACCAGCCCCAGCATTTT
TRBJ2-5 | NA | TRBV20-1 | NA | CSAASKTQYF | TGCAGTGCTGCTAGCAAGACCCAGTACTTC
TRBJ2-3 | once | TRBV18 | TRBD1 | CASSPLGQGPTDTQYF | TGTGCCAGCTCACCTTTGGGACAGGGGCCCACAGATACGCAGTATTTT
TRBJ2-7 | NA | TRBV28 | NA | CASTRGGAVYEQYF | TGTGCCAGCACTAGAGGGGGGGCGGTCTACGAGCAGTACTTC
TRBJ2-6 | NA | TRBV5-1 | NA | CASSLGGLSSSGANVLTF | TGCGCCAGCAGCTTGGGGGGGCTTTCCTCCTCTGGGGCCAACGTCCTGACTTTC
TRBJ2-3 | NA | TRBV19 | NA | CASSTTISTDTQYF | TGTGCCAGTAGTACGACTATCAGCACAGATACGCAGTATTTT
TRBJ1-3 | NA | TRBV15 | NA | CATHDAELPGPEGSSGNTIYF | TGTGCCACCCATGACGCCGAGCTCCCAGGGCCTGAGGGTTCTTCTGGAAACACCATATATTTT
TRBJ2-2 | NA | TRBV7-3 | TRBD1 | CASSPDRGNTGELFF | TGTGCCAGCAGCCCGGACAGGGGGAACACCGGGGAGCTGTTTTTT
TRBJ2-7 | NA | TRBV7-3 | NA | CASSLGVGLGSDYEQYF | TGTGCCAGCAGCTTAGGGGTAGGATTGGGTTCCGACTACGAGCAGTACTTC
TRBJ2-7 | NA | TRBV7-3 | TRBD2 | CASSPLPTSGRPYEQYF | TGTGCCAGCAGCCCCCTCCCGACTAGCGGGAGGCCCTACGAGCAGTACTTC
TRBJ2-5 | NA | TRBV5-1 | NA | CASSVRQETQYF | TGCGCCAGCAGCGTCCGCCAAGAGACCCAGTACTTC
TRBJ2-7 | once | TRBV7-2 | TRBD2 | CASRTTSGSLNEQYF | TGTGCCAGCAGGACGACTAGCGGGAGTTTAAACGAGCAGTACTTC
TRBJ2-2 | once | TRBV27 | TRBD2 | CASSSKAGGTTGELFF | TGTGCCAGCAGTTCGAAAGCGGGAGGGACCACCGGGGAGCTGTTTTTT
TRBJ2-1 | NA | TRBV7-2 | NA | CASSLASRVGEQFF | TGTGCCAGCAGCTTAGCGTCGAGGGTGGGTGAGCAGTTCTTC
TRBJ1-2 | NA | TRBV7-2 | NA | CASSLDLGDGYTF | TGTGCCAGCAGCTTAGATTTGGGGGATGGCTACACCTTC
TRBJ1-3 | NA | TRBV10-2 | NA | CASSEPTTTGQSGNTIYF | TGCGCCAGCAGTGAGCCCACAACGACCGGACAGAGCGGAAACACCATATATTTT
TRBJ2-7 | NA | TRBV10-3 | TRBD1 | CAIKTTGVEQYF | TGTGCCATCAAGACGACAGGGGTCGAGCAGTACTTC
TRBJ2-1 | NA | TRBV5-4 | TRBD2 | CASSQSGRAEGEQFF | TGTGCCAGCAGCCAGAGCGGGAGGGCCGAGGGTGAGCAGTTCTTC
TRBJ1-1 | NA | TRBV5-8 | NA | CASSYRSDEAFF | TGTGCCAGCAGCTACCGTTCGGATGAAGCTTTCTTT
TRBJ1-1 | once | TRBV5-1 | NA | CASSWGGLENTEAFF | TGCGCCAGCAGCTGGGGAGGGTTAGAGAACACTGAAGCTTTCTTT
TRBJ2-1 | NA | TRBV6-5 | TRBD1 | CASSRGQGANLEFF | TGTGCCAGCAGCCGGGGACAGGGGGCGAATTTGGAGTTCTTC
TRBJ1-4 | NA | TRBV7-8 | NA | CASSTLFATNEKLFF | TGTGCCAGCAGCACTCTATTTGCAACTAATGAAAAACTGTTTTTT
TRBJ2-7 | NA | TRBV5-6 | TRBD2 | CASSTRISGSFYEQYF | TGTGCCAGCAGCACGAGGATTAGCGGGAGTTTTTACGAGCAGTACTTC
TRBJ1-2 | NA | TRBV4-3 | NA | CASSQDAPRATDYGYTF | TGCGCCAGCAGCCAAGACGCCCCCAGGGCAACCGACTATGGCTACACCTTC